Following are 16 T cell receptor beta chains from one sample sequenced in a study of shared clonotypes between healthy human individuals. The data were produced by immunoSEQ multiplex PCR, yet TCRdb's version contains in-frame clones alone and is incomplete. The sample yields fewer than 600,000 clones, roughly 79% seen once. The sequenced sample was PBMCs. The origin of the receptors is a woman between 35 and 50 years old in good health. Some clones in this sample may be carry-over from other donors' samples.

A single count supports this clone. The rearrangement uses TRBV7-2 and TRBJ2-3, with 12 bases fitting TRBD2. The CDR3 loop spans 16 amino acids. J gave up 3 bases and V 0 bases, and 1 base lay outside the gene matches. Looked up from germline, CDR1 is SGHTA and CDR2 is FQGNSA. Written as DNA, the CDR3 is TGTGCCAGCAGCTTAGCCGGGACTAGCGGGACAGATACGCAGTATTTT. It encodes CASSLAGTSGTDTQYF.

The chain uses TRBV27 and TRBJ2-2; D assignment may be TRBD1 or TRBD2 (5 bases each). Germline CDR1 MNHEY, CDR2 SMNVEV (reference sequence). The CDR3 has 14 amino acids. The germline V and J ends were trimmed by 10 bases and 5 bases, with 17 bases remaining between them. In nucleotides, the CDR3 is TGTGCCACCAACGGGGACGGGCGGACCGGGGAGCTGTTTTTT. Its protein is CATNGDGRTGELFF.

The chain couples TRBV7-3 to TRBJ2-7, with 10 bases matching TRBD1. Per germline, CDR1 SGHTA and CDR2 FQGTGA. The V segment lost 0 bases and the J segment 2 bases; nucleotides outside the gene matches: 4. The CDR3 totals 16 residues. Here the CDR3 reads CASSLTPDRGTYEQYF. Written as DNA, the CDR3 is TGTGCCAGCAGCTTAACTCCGGACAGGGGGACCTACGAGCAGTACTTC.

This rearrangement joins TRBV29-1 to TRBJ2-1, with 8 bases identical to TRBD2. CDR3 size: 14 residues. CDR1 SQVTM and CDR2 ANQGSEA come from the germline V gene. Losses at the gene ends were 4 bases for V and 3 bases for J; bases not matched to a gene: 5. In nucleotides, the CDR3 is TGCAGCGTTGTCTCACTAGCGGTCTACAATGAGCAGTTCTTC. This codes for CSVVSLAVYNEQFF.

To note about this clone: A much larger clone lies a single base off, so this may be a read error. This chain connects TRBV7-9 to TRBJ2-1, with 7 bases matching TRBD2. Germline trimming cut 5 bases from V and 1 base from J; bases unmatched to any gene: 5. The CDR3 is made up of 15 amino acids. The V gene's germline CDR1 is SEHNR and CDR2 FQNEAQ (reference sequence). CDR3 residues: CASSPGGSSYNEQFF. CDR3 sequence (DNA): TGTGCCAGCAGCCCAGGCGGGAGTTCCTACAATGAGCAGTTCTTC.

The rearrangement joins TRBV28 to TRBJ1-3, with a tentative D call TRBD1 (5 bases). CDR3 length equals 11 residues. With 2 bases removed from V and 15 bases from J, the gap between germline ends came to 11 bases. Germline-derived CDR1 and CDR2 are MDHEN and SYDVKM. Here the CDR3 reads CASSLGEGQYF. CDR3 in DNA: TGTGCCAGCAGTTTAGGGGAGGGGCAATATTTT.

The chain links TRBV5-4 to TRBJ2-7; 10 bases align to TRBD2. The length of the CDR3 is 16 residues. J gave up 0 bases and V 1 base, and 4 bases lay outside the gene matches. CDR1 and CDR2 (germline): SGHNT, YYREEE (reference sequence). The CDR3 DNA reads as TGTGCCAGCAGCTTGTCGGCTAGCGGGGGCTCCTACGAGCAGTACTTC. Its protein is CASSLSASGGSYEQYF.

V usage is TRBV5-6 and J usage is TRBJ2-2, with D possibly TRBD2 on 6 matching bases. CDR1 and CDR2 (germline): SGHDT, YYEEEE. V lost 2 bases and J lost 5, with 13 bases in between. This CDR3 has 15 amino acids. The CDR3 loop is CASSLRGRMTGELFF. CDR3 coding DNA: TGTGCCAGCAGCTTAAGAGGGAGGATGACCGGGGAGCTGTTTTTT.

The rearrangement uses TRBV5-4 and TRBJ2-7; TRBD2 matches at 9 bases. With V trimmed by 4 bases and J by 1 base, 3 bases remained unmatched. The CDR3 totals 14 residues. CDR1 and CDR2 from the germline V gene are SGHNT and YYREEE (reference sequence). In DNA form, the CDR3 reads TGTGCCAGCAGCCAGACTAGCGGTTCCTACGAGCAGTACTTC. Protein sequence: CASSQTSGSYEQYF.

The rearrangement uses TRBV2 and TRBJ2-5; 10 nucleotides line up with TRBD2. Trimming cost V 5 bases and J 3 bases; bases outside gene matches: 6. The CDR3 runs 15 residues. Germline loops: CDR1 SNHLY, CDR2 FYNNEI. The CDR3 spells CASSTTSGKEETQYF. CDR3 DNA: TGTGCCAGCAGTACCACTAGCGGGAAGGAAGAGACCCAGTACTTC.

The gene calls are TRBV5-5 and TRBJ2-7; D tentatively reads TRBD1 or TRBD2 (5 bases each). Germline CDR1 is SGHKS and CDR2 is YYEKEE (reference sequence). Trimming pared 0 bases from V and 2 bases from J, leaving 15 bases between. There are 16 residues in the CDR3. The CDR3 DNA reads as TGTGCCAGCAGCTTGGGGCCGGGACCGTCGACCTACGAGCAGTACTTC. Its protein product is CASSLGPGPSTYEQYF.

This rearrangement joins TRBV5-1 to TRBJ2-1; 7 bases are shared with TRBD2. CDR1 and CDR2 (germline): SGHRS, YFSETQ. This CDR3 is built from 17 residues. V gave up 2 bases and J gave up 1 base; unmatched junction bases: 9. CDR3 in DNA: TGCGCCAGCAGCTTAAACCCCGGCGGGAGTTCCTACAATGAGCAGTTCTTC. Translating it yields CASSLNPGGSSYNEQFF.

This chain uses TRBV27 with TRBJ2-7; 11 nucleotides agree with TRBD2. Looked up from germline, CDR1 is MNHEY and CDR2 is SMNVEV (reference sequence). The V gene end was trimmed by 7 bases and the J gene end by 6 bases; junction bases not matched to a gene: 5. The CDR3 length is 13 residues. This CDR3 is CASKLAGVGEQYF. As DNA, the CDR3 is TGTGCCAGCAAACTAGCGGGAGTTGGCGAGCAGTACTTC.

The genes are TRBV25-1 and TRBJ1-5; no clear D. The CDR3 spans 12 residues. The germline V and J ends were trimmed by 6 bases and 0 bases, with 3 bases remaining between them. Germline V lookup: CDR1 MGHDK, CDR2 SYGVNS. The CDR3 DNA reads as TGTGCCAGCAGGAATAGCAATCAGCCCCAGCATTTT. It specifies CASRNSNQPQHF.

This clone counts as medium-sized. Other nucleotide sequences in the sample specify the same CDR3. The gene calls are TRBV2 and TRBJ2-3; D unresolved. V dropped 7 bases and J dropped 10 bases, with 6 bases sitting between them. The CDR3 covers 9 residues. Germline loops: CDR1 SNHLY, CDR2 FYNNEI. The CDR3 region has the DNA TGTGCCAGCAACGGTCCGCAGTATTTT. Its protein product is CASNGPQYF.

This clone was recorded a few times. The DNA of the CDR3 is TGTGCCAGCTGCTACACCGGGACAGGGGGCTATTACGAGCAGTACTTC. Translating it yields CASCYTGTGGYYEQYF. The chain links TRBV6-6 to TRBJ2-7; 12 nucleotides line up with TRBD1. After removal of 8 bases from V and 4 bases from J, the junction contained 12 bases not matched to a gene. CDR1 and CDR2 from the germline V gene are MNHNY and SVGAGI (reference sequence). The length of the CDR3 is 16 residues.